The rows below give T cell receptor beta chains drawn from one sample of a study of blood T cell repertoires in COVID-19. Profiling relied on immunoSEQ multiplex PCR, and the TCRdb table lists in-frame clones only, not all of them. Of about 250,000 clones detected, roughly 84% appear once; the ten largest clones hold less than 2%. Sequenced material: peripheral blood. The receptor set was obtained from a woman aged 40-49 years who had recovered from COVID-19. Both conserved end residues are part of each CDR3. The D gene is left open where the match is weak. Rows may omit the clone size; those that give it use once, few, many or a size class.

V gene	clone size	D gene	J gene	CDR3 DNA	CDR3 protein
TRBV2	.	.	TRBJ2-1	TGTGCCAGCAGTCTCCAACAGGGTTCCTACAATGAGCAGTTCTTC	CASSLQQGSYNEQFF
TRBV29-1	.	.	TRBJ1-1	TGCAGCGTTGGCTCAGGGAACACTGAAGCTTTCTTT	CSVGSGNTEAFF
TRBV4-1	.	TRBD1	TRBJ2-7	TGCGCCAGCAGCCCCTACCCCCGGGACAGGGCCCCCTACGAGCAGTACTTC	CASSPYPRDRAPYEQYF
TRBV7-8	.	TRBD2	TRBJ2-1	TGTGCCAGCAGCTCGCTCAGAACTAGACTAGCGGGGTTCAATGAGCAGTTCTTC	CASSSLRTRLAGFNEQFF
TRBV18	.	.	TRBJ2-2	TGTGCCAGCTCACCAAGCGAGGGACACTACACCGGGGAGCTGTTTTTT	CASSPSEGHYTGELFF
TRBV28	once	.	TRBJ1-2	TGTGCCAGCAGTTTTTCGGGGGGCAACGGCTACACCTTC	CASSFSGGNGYTF
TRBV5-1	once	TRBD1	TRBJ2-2	TGCGCCAGCAGCTTTATACCCAGGGGGCTTTTCGCCGGGGAGCTGTTTTTT	CASSFIPRGLFAGELFF
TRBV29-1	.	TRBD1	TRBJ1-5	TGCAGCGTCGGGGACAGCCCCGAACAGCCCCAGCATTTT	CSVGDSPEQPQHF
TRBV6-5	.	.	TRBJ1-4	TGTGCCAGCACCAGGATGTCAACTAATGAAAAACTGTTTTTT	CASTRMSTNEKLFF
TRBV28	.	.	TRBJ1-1	TGTGCCAGCAGTTCAGTAGACAGGATCAATGAAGCTTTCTTT	CASSSVDRINEAFF
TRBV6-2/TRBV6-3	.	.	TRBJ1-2	TGTGCCAGCAGTTATGCCGGGAATGGCTACACCTTC	CASSYAGNGYTF